This T cell receptor (beta chain) was identified during a study of blood T cell repertoires in COVID-19. Study-wide context: Samples of COVID-19 (acute and convalescent) were obtained from the United States, Italy and Spain. T cells, B-cell-depleted T cells, or PBMCs provided the cDNA or gDNA that served as material.

In the study's own analysis: Quantification of nucleated cells was approximated via reference gene primer amplification. The repertoire was sequenced with immunoSEQ multiplex PCR; TCRdb's copy has only in-frame clones and lacks some. That table furnishes V, J and clone size, whereas the DNA furnished D and trimming. The data contain some 260,000 clones, about 91% of them singletons. The CDR3 loop spans 17 amino acids. Germline V gene sequence: CDR1 SGHVS, CDR2 FQNEAQ. Trimming left V 1 base short and J 1 base short, with 15 bases between. The V gene is TRBV7-8, the J gene TRBJ2-3, with D possibly matching TRBD1 (6 bases). The specimen sequenced was peripheral blood. The origin of this receptor is an elderly man with acute or convalescent COVID-19. DNA for the CDR3: TGTGCCAGCAGCTTAGTTGGCAGGGGCATTGGCACAGATACGCAGTATTTT. Translation: CASSLVGRGIGTDTQYF.